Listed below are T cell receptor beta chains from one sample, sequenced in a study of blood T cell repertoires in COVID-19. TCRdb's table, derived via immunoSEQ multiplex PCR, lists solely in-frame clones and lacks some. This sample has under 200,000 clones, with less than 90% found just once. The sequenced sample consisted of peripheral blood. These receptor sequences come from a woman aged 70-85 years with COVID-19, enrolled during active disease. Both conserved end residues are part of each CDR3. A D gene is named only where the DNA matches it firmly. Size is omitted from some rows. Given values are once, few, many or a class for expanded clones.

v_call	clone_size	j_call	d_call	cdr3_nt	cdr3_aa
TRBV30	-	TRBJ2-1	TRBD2	TGTGCCTGGCAAGGGGGACTAGTGGGTCAGGATGAGCAGTTCTTC	CAWQGGLVGQDEQFF
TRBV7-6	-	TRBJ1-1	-	TGTGCCAGCAGCTTAGTGGACTCTAGCGGAGCTTTCTTT	CASSLVDSSGAFF
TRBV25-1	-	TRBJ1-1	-	TGTGCCAGCAGTGTTGCCGCTAGCACTGAAGCTTTCTTT	CASSVAASTEAFF
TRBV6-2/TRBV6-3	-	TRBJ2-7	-	TGTGCCAGCAGTTCACAGGGTCCCCTCTACGAGCAGTACTTC	CASSSQGPLYEQYF
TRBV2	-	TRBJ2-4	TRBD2	TGTGCCAGCAGTGAATCCGGGACTAGCGGCCGAGGGAACATTCAGTACTTC	CASSESGTSGRGNIQYF
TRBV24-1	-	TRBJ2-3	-	TGTGCCACCAGTGAGGGAGGTAACACAGATACGCAGTATTTT	CATSEGGNTDTQYF
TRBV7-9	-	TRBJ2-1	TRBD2	TGTGCCAGCAAGCTAGCGGGAGCGTTAAATGAGCAGTTCTTC	CASKLAGALNEQFF
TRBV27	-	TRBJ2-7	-	TGTGCCAGCAGTTCCGAGGCGTACGAGCAGTACTTC	CASSSEAYEQYF
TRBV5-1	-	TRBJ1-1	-	TGCGCCAGCAGCCGTACCGGGGGTACCACTGAAGCTTTCTTT	CASSRTGGTTEAFF
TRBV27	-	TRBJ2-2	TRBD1	TGTGCCAGCAGACGAAAGGGACAGCAGAACACCGGGGAGCTGTTTTTT	CASRRKGQQNTGELFF
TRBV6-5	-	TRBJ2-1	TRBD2	TGTGCCAGCAACCAGGGGGGGACTAGCGAGAAGCAGTTCTTC	CASNQGGTSEKQFF
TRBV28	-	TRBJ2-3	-	TGTGCCAGCAGCCAGACAGTTTTCACAGATACGCAGTATTTT	CASSQTVFTDTQYF
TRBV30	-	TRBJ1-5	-	TGTGCCTGGAGTGTACGGGGGGGGCGCAATCAGCCCCAGCATTTT	CAWSVRGGRNQPQHF
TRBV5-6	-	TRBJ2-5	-	TGTGCCAGCAGCTTATTAGACAGGCACCAAGAGACCCAGTACTTC	CASSLLDRHQETQYF
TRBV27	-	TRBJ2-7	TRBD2	TGTGCCAGCAGTTTACCCGGGACTAGCTACGAGCAGTACTTC	CASSLPGTSYEQYF
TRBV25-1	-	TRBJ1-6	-	TGTGCCAGCAGTGCCTGGGGGGGCGGTGATAATTCACCCCTCCACTTT	CASSAWGGGDNSPLHF
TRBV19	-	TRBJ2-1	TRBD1	TGTGCCAGTAGTAAGGGACAGGGGGCGGGCTACAATGAGCAGTTCTTC	CASSKGQGAGYNEQFF
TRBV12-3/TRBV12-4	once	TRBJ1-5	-	TGTGCCAGCAGTTTTTCAGGGATCAAGCCCCAGCATTTT	CASSFSGIKPQHF
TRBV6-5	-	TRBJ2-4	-	TGTGCCAGCAGTCCCGGAGGTAAAAACATTCAGTACTTC	CASSPGGKNIQYF
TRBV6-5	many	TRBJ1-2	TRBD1	TGTGCCAGCAGTTACACCGGGACAGGGGGCCACTATGGCTACACCTTC	CASSYTGTGGHYGYTF
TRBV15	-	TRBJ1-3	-	TGTGCCACCAGCAGAGTCCACAGGGCGTCTGGAAACACCATATATTTT	CATSRVHRASGNTIYF
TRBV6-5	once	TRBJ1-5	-	TGTGCCAGCAGTCTCCTCGGGACACATCAGCCCCAGCATTTT	CASSLLGTHQPQHF
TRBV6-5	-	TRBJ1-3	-	TGTGCCAGCAGTTACTCTCAGGGTGGAAACACCATATATTTT	CASSYSQGGNTIYF
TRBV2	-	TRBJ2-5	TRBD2	TGTGCCAGCAGCCAACTAGCGGGGGATGCCAAGACCCAGTACTTC	CASSQLAGDAKTQYF
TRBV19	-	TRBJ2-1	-	TGTGCCAGTAGTATAGACCCGAACGGGTTTGAGCAGTTCTTC	CASSIDPNGFEQFF
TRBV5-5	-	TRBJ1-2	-	TGTGCCAGCAGCCCTCCGACAGTTAACTATGGCTACACCTTC	CASSPPTVNYGYTF
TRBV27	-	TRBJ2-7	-	TGTGCCAGCAGCTTCGGCTACGAGCAGTACTTC	CASSFGYEQYF
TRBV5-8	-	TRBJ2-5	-	TGTGCCAGCAGGGTTGACTGGCTGGGAGAGACCCAGTACTTC	CASRVDWLGETQYF
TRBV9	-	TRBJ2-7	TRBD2	TGTGCCAGCAGCGTAGATAGTTTCCTCAAATTAGCGGGAGAGGTGGCCGAGCAGTACTTC	CASSVDSFLKLAGEVAEQYF
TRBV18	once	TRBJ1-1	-	TGTGCCAGCTCACCCAAGGATTCCGGGTTCAACACTGAAGCTTTCTTT	CASSPKDSGFNTEAFF
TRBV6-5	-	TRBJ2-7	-	TGTGCCAGCACACCGAGCTCCTACGAGCAGTACTTC	CASTPSSYEQYF
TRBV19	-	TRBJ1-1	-	TGTGCCAGTAGTATAGAGGGAGGGACTGAAGCTTTCTTT	CASSIEGGTEAFF
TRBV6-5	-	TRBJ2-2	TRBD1	TGTGCCAGCAGGCGACAGGGGGACACCGGGGAGCTGTTTTTT	CASRRQGDTGELFF
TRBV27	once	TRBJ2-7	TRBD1	TGTGCCAGCAGTAGAAAACAGGGGGCGGCCTACGAGCAGTACTTC	CASSRKQGAAYEQYF
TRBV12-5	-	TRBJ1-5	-	TGTGCTAGTGGTTTGGTCGAGGGGAGGGGCAATCAGCCCCAGCATTTT	CASGLVEGRGNQPQHF
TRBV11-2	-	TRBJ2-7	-	TGTGCCAGCAGCTTAGATTGGGTAAGAGCGTACGAGCAGTACTTC	CASSLDWVRAYEQYF
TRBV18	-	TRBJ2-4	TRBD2	TGTGCCAGCTCACCGGAGCTAGCGGGACCCAAAAACATTCAGTACTTC	CASSPELAGPKNIQYF
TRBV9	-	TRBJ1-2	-	TGTGCCAGCAGCGTTGGGACATGGGAAACCTTC	CASSVGTWETF
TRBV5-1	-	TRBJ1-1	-	TGCGCCAGCAGCGGCGCCAGGGAAACTGAAGCTTTCTTT	CASSGARETEAFF
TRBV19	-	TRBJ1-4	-	TGTGCCAGTAAGGCAGGTAACGAAAAACTGTTTTTT	CASKAGNEKLFF
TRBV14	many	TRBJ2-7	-	TGTGCCAGCAGCCCTTCCGGACTTTTGTTCGAGCAGTACTTC	CASSPSGLLFEQYF